Below are 9 T cell receptor beta chains sequenced from a single sample in a study of T cell responses to AZD1222 COVID-19 vaccine. Sequencing used immunoSEQ multiplex PCR; TCRdb keeps in-frame clones, though not all of them. The table has 160,000 or so clones, around nine tenths seen once. Sequences were derived from peripheral blood, sampled 28 days after the second AZD1222 dose. All receptors derive from an adult who received the AZD1222 COVID-19 vaccine.

The chain combines TRBV19 with TRBJ1-5; unclear D gene. In germline, CDR1 is LNHDA, CDR2 SQIVND (reference sequence). The CDR3 is 15 amino acids. Trimming left V 7 bases short and J 0 bases short, with 13 bases between. In nucleotides, the CDR3 is TGTGCCAGTACGCCGGGCCGATATAGCAATCAGCCCCAGCATTTT. Translation: CASTPGRYSNQPQHF. The variable domain in full, completed from reference TRBV19 and TRBJ1-5, reads DGGITQSPKYLFRKEGQNVTLSCEQNLNHDAMYWYRQDPGQGLRLIYYSQIVNDFQKGDIAEGYSVSREKKESFPLTVTSAQKNPTAFYLCASTPGRYSNQPQHFGDGTRLSIL.

The chain joins TRBV6-5 to TRBJ1-2; 8 bases match TRBD1. The CDR3 sequence is 14 residues long. V shed 6 bases, J shed 7 bases, and the junction held 10 bases outside the gene matches. The germline V gene encodes CDR1 MNHEY and CDR2 SVGAGI. Written as DNA, the CDR3 is TGTGCCAGCAGAACACAGGGGGGTAATGCTGGCTACACCTTC. Translated: CASRTQGGNAGYTF.

The chain joins TRBV6-5 to TRBJ1-1, with 8 bases matching TRBD1. The V segment lost 2 bases and the J segment 8 bases; nucleotides outside the gene matches: 4. The CDR3 is made up of 13 amino acids. Germline CDR1 is MNHEY and CDR2 is SVGAGI. The CDR3 region is CASSYDGQGEAFF. CDR3 coding DNA: TGTGCCAGCAGTTACGACGGACAGGGAGAAGCTTTCTTT.

The chain links TRBV19 to TRBJ2-1; the match to TRBD2 covers 12 bases. The germline gives CDR1 LNHDA, CDR2 SQIVND (reference sequence). Trimming at V came to 8 bases and at J to 9 bases, leaving 5 bases not matched to a gene. The CDR3 has 13 residues. CDR3 DNA sequence: TGTGCCAGTCGACTAGCGGGAGAAGTTGAGCAGTTCTTC. Translating it yields CASRLAGEVEQFF. The full variable domain, completed using reference TRBV19 and TRBJ2-1, is DGGITQSPKYLFRKEGQNVTLSCEQNLNHDAMYWYRQDPGQGLRLIYYSQIVNDFQKGDIAEGYSVSREKKESFPLTVTSAQKNPTAFYLCASRLAGEVEQFFGPGTRLTVL.

In its sample, this clone was seen once. This sequence joins TRBV5-1 and TRBJ1-1; no reliable D call. Germline-derived CDR1 and CDR2 are SGHRS and YFSETQ. Trimming took off 1 base at V and 3 bases at J, with 10 bases between the two ends. This CDR3 contains 14 residues. The CDR3 DNA is TGCGCCAGCAGCTTGCCATTGGTGCACACTGAAGCTTTCTTT. This gives the protein CASSLPLVHTEAFF.

This chain uses TRBV19 with TRBJ2-1; the match to TRBD2 covers 9 bases. CDR3 size: 16 residues. Germline V gives CDR1 LNHDA, CDR2 SQIVND (reference sequence). V dropped 5 bases and J dropped 9; count of bases not matched to a gene: 14. In DNA, the CDR3 is TGTGCCAGTAGTTCCTCCCCTAGCGGGGTGTCGAGTGAGCAGTTCTTC. Translating it yields CASSSSPSGVSSEQFF.

The gene calls are TRBV3-1 (or the pseudogene TRBV3-2) and TRBJ2-3; D may be TRBD1 (5 bases). Trimming took off 1 base at V and 9 bases at J, with 23 bases between the two ends. CDR1 is LGHDT, CDR2 YNNKEL, per germline (reference sequence). The CDR3 loop spans 17 amino acids. The CDR3 nucleotides read TGTGCCAGCAGCCAAGTACAGGTGGCAGGCACCCCGCGAACGCAGTATTTT. It encodes CASSQVQVAGTPRTQYF.

This chain links TRBV6-6 with TRBJ1-4, with TRBD1 matching 9 bases. This CDR3 region has 14 residues. The V gene's germline CDR1 is MNHNY and CDR2 SVGAGI (reference sequence). Trimming took 4 bases from V and 6 from J; bases not matched to a gene: 3. The CDR3: CASSSGTGHEKLFF. In nucleotides, the CDR3 is TGTGCCAGCAGTTCCGGGACAGGGCATGAAAAACTGTTTTTT.

Worth noting for this clone: Other DNA sequences from this sample encode an identical CDR3 as well. The V gene is TRBV11-3, the J gene TRBJ1-1, with no clear D. The germline gives CDR1 SGHNT, CDR2 YENEEA. This CDR3 has 14 amino acids. V lost 1 base to trimming and J lost 1 base, with 7 bases between them. The CDR3 spells CASSLGQKNTEAFF. DNA of the CDR3: TGTGCCAGCAGCTTAGGACAAAAGAACACTGAAGCTTTCTTT.